This TCR beta chain was found in a study of blood T cell repertoires in COVID-19. For the study at large: Acute and convalescent COVID-19 samples came from the United States, Italy and Spain. T cells, B-cell-depleted T cells, or PBMCs supplied cDNA or gDNA.

V was shortened by 5 bases and J by 4 bases, with 17 bases between the two germline ends. This CDR3 has 15 amino acids. The V gene's germline CDR1 is SGHAT and CDR2 FQNNGV. In the authors' workflow: Nucleated cell number was recorded as an estimate derived from reference gene primer amplification. Sequencing used immunoSEQ multiplex PCR; TCRdb keeps in-frame clones, though not all of them. The DNA gave D and trimming, while V, J and clone size come from that table. The data show about 210,000 clones, over 60% seen once. This clone came up once. The sequence was collected from a woman aged 70-85 years with acute or convalescent COVID-19. The chain recombines TRBV11-2 with TRBJ1-1; D may be TRBD1 (5 bases). Sequenced sample: peripheral blood. The CDR3 coding sequence is TGTGCCAGCAGCGCGGGGGGAGCAGGGAGCACTGAAGCTTTCTTT. This codes for CASSAGGAGSTEAFF.